One sample yielded the 25 T cell receptor beta chains listed below, sequenced in a study of shared clonotypes between healthy human individuals. Clones were sequenced by immunoSEQ multiplex PCR, and TCRdb holds only the in-frame ones, with some missing. This repertoire shows over a million clones, 78% found once; its top ten account for around 0.6%. Specimen: memory CD4+ T cells from PBMCs. Indicated subset: CD45RA-negative fraction. These receptors came from a man between 18 and 29 years old in good health. Some clones in this sample may be carry-over from other donors' samples.

The chain has TRBV9 and TRBJ2-1, with D perhaps matching TRBD2 (6 bases). CDR3 size: 15 residues. Trimming stripped 0 bases from V and 5 bases from J, with 12 bases between. Germline V gene sequence: CDR1 SGDLS, CDR2 YYNGEE. For the CDR3, the DNA is TGTGCCAGCAGCGTAGATGCGGGAACCCACAATGAGCAGTTCTTC. It specifies CASSVDAGTHNEQFF. Full variable domain (rest looked up from reference TRBV9 and TRBJ2-1): DSGVTQTPKHLITATGQRVTLRCSPRSGDLSVYWYQQSLDQGLQFLIQYYNGEERAKGNILERFSAQQFPDLHSELNLSSLELGDSALYFCASSVDAGTHNEQFFGPGTRLTVL.

As to this clone: The junction departs from germline at one end; a sequencing error may be responsible. Other nucleotide sequences in the sample specify the same CDR3. V is TRBV2 and J is TRBJ1-2; D not certain. Germline assignment: CDR1 SNHLY and CDR2 FYNNEI. The CDR3 is made up of 13 amino acids. The CDR3 sequence: CASSEAHNYGYTF. As DNA, the CDR3 is TGTGCCAGCAGTGAAGCGCACAACTATGGCTACACCTTT.

The rearrangement links TRBV5-1 to TRBJ2-5, with 9 positions matching TRBD1. CDR3 length equals 18 residues. In germline, CDR1 is SGHRS, CDR2 YFSETQ. After removal of 4 bases from V and 4 bases from J, the junction contained 17 bases not matched to a gene. CDR3 nucleotides: TGCGCCAGCAGCCCCGGAACTAAAGACAGGGGGAGGAGAGAGACCCAGTACTTC. It encodes CASSPGTKDRGRRETQYF.

This clone has only one observation. The chain carries TRBV7-2 and TRBJ1-5; D not resolved. Trimming removed 5 bases at V and 6 bases at J, with 14 bases between. This CDR3 region has 14 residues. CDR1 and CDR2 from the germline V gene are SGHTA and FQGNSA. The CDR3 DNA is TGTGCCAGCAGCCCCCAACCAATGGGTCAGCCCCAGCATTTT. It is translated as CASSPQPMGQPQHF.

The chain has TRBV5-1 and TRBJ2-2, with a possible D match to TRBD2 (5 bases). Germline V gives CDR1 SGHRS, CDR2 YFSETQ. V lost 6 bases and J lost 0, with 9 bases in between. The CDR3 runs to 14 residues. CDR3 sequence reads: CASKDLPNTGELFF. CDR3 nucleotide sequence: TGCGCCAGCAAGGACTTACCGAACACCGGGGAGCTGTTTTTT.

V is TRBV10-3 and J is TRBJ1-1; 10 nucleotides match TRBD1. V shed 8 bases and J 5 bases; nucleotides not matched to a gene: 5. The CDR3 has 13 amino acids. Looked up from germline, CDR1 is ENHRY and CDR2 is SYGVKD. This chain's CDR3 is CAIGDRGETEAFF. The DNA of the CDR3 is TGTGCCATCGGGGACAGGGGAGAAACTGAAGCTTTCTTT.

V gene TRBV5-1 combines with J gene TRBJ1-2; 7 bases agree with TRBD1. The J segment lost 7 bases and the V segment lost 3 bases, leaving 9 bases of the junction unmatched. The length of the CDR3 is 14 residues. Germline V lookup: CDR1 SGHRS, CDR2 YFSETQ. The CDR3 reads CASSSLRQGGGYTF. The CDR3 DNA is TGCGCCAGCAGCTCCCTCCGACAGGGCGGTGGCTACACCTTC.

V and J are TRBV5-1 and TRBJ1-1; D uncertain. V gave up 3 bases and J gave up 0 bases, with 18 bases separating them. Germline V lookup: CDR1 SGHRS, CDR2 YFSETQ. The CDR3 runs 17 residues. CDR3 nucleotides: TGCGCCAGCAGCTCCGGATATACTGGTGGGGTGAACACTGAAGCTTTCTTT. Translated: CASSSGYTGGVNTEAFF.

V is TRBV11-2 and J is TRBJ2-5; 9 bases are shared with TRBD1. Per the germline V gene, CDR1 is SGHAT and CDR2 is FQNNGV. This CDR3 has 15 amino acids. Trimming removed 4 bases from V and 4 bases from J; junction bases left unmatched: 7. CDR3 DNA: TGTGCCAGCAGCTCGCGGACAGGGGATGGAGAGACCCAGTACTTC. It translates to CASSSRTGDGETQYF.

The chain carries TRBV5-1 and TRBJ2-1, with 15 bases identical to TRBD2. This CDR3 spans 16 amino acids. Germline values: CDR1 SGHRS, CDR2 YFSETQ. Unmatched junction bases numbered 2, after V lost 0 bases and J lost 7 bases. The CDR3 region is CASSLVGTSGRNEQFF. For the CDR3, the DNA is TGCGCCAGCAGCTTGGTTGGGACTAGCGGGAGGAATGAGCAGTTCTTC.

The rearrangement links TRBV7-9 to TRBJ1-1, with D possibly TRBD1 on 6 matching bases. The germline V gene encodes CDR1 SEHNR and CDR2 FQNEAQ (reference sequence). The CDR3 has 15 amino acids. The V end lost 1 base, the J end lost 5 bases, and 14 bases lay between the germline ends. The CDR3 nucleotides read TGTGCCAGCAGCTTAGGATCGGGGGCGCGTACTGAAGCTTTCTTT. Translated: CASSLGSGARTEAFF.

In this sample, this clone turned up once. The chain couples TRBV2 to TRBJ2-1; 14 nucleotides match TRBD2. The germline gives CDR1 SNHLY, CDR2 FYNNEI. This CDR3 has 14 residues. The V gene end was trimmed by 5 bases and the J gene end by 8 bases; junction bases not matched to a gene: 2. In DNA, the CDR3 is TGTGCCAGCAGTTGGACTAGCGGGAGGTATGAGCAGTTCTTC. Residues: CASSWTSGRYEQFF.

This chain uses TRBV5-6 with TRBJ2-4; tentative D call: TRBD1 (7 bases). With 4 bases removed from V and 3 bases from J, the gap between germline ends came to 11 bases. Per germline, CDR1 SGHDT and CDR2 YYEEEE. This CDR3 has 14 residues. The CDR3 DNA reads as TGTGCCAGCAGCCCGCAGGGGGGCAAAAACATTCAGTACTTC. Translating it yields CASSPQGGKNIQYF.

This chain connects TRBV5-1 to TRBJ2-2; weak D call: TRBD2 (6 bases). V dropped 1 base and J dropped 3 bases, with 13 bases sitting between them. Germline V gene lookup returns CDR1 SGHRS and CDR2 YFSETQ. The CDR3 consists of 16 residues. CDR3 nucleotide sequence: TGCGCCAGCAGCTTGTCCGGGGGTAGCGACACCGGGGAGCTGTTTTTT. Translating gives CASSLSGGSDTGELFF.

Concerning this clone: Relative to the germline gene, one junction end is altered; a read error may explain this. This rearrangement joins TRBV11-3 to TRBJ2-3; D is ambiguous. The CDR3 contains 16 residues. Germline values: CDR1 SGHNT, CDR2 YENEEA. The CDR3 reads CASSPYSIRHTNTQYF. Written as DNA, the CDR3 is TGTGCCAGCAGCCCCTACTCTATCAGACACACAAATACGCAGTATTTT.

The chain links TRBV27 to TRBJ2-2; D unresolved. Trimming pared 6 bases from V and 0 bases from J, leaving 14 bases between. This CDR3 is 16 amino acids long. Per the germline V gene, CDR1 is MNHEY and CDR2 is SMNVEV (reference sequence). The CDR3 spells CASRRLTPANTGELFF. The CDR3 nucleotides are TGTGCCAGCAGGAGGTTGACCCCCGCGAACACCGGGGAGCTGTTTTTT.

This chain links TRBV5-1 with TRBJ2-3; the D gene is possibly TRBD1 (7 bases). Trimming pared 4 bases from V and 8 bases from J, leaving 11 bases between. This CDR3 region has 12 residues. Germline CDR1 reads SGHRS; CDR2 reads YFSETQ. Here the CDR3 reads CASSARGATQYF. CDR3 DNA: TGCGCCAGCAGCGCCAGGGGGGCTACGCAGTATTTT.

The V and J genes are TRBV7-2 and TRBJ2-3; no clear D gene. Trimming cost V 2 bases and J 4 bases, with 7 bases left between them. This CDR3 region has 13 residues. Germline-derived CDR1 and CDR2 are SGHTA and FQGNSA. CDR3 loop: CASSLIWADTQYF. The CDR3 coding sequence is TGTGCCAGCAGCTTAATTTGGGCAGATACGCAGTATTTT.

This chain connects TRBV7-9 to TRBJ1-3; the D is unclear. V lost 4 bases and J lost 3, with 10 bases in between. Germline V gives CDR1 SEHNR, CDR2 FQNEAQ (reference sequence). This CDR3 spans 14 amino acids. CDR3 coding DNA: TGTGCCAGCAGCTCCCCAGAGAGTGGAAACACCATATATTTT. The encoded protein is CASSSPESGNTIYF.

This sequence joins TRBV7-2 and TRBJ2-7, with 9 bases identical to TRBD2. The CDR3 runs to 18 residues. Germline CDR1 reads SGHTA; CDR2 reads FQGNSA. V gave up 4 bases and J gave up 4 bases; unmatched junction bases: 17. CDR3 in amino acids: CASSSIKGLLAGSYEQYF. The DNA for the CDR3 is TGTGCCAGCAGCTCCATTAAGGGACTGCTAGCGGGGTCATACGAGCAGTACTTC.

The CDR3 is CASSKERAVNTEAFF. CDR3 DNA: TGCGCCAGCTCAAAAGAGAGAGCCGTGAACACTGAAGCTTTCTTT. This chain connects TRBV5-1 to TRBJ1-1; D gene ambiguous. V was clipped by 7 bases and J by 0 bases, with 16 bases between them. The CDR3 is 15 residues long. Per germline, CDR1 SGHRS and CDR2 YFSETQ.

Of note for this clone: Other DNA sequences in this specimen translate into the identical CDR3. The rearrangement uses TRBV19 and TRBJ1-5; 7 bases are a match to TRBD1. The J segment lost 2 bases and the V segment lost 6 bases, leaving 1 base of the junction unmatched. Germline V CDR1 and CDR2: LNHDA, SQIVND (reference sequence). This CDR3 is built from 13 residues. CDR3 region: CASSGTGNQPQHF. The CDR3 coding sequence is TGTGCCAGTAGCGGGACAGGCAATCAGCCCCAGCATTTT.

CDR3 DNA sequence: TGTGCCAGCAGCGCATCAGGGAGGGGGGAAACAGATACGCAGTATTTT. This sequence encodes CASSASGRGETDTQYF. The chain recombines TRBV9 with TRBJ2-3, with D possibly TRBD2 on 7 matching bases. V dropped 3 bases and J dropped 3 bases, with 17 bases sitting between them. Germline V gene data show CDR1 as SGDLS and CDR2 as YYNGEE. This CDR3 is built from 16 residues.

This clone was picked up one time. This CDR3 is also generated by other DNA sequences in the sample. This sequence joins TRBV28 and TRBJ1-5, with D maybe TRBD1 (5 bases). The CDR3 contains 14 residues. V lost 2 bases to trimming and J lost 6 bases, with 11 bases between them. Germline V gene data show CDR1 as MDHEN and CDR2 as SYDVKM. The CDR3 DNA reads TGTGCCAGCAGTTTAGGGACCGCCGGTCAGCCCCAGCATTTT. Translating gives CASSLGTAGQPQHF.

The chain joins TRBV11-1 to TRBJ1-1, with unresolved D. The germline V and J ends were trimmed by 1 base and 4 bases, with 22 bases remaining between them. The CDR3 runs 18 residues. From germline, CDR1 is SGHAT and CDR2 FQDESV (reference sequence). The CDR3 loop is CASSLDSFGILVGTEAFF. Here the CDR3 DNA reads TGTGCCAGCAGCTTAGATTCTTTTGGGATCCTGGTGGGCACTGAAGCTTTCTTT.